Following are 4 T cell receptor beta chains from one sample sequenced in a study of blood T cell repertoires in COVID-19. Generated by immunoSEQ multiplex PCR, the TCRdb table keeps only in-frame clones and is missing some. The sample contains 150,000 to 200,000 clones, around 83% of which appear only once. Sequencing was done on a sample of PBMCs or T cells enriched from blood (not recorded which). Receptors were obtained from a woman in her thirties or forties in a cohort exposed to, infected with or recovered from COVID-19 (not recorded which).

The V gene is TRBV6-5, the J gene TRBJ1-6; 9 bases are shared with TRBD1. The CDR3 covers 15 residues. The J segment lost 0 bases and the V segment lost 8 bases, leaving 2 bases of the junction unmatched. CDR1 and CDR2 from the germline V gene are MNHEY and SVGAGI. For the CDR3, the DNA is TGTGCCAGCGGGACAGGGCGCTCCTATAATTCACCCCTCCACTTT. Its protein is CASGTGRSYNSPLHF.

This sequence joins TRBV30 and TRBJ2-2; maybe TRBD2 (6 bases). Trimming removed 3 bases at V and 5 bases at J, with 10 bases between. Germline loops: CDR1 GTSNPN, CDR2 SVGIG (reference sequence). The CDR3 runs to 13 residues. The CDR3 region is CAWSSSGTGELFF. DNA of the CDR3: TGTGCCTGGAGCTCCAGCGGGACCGGGGAGCTGTTTTTT. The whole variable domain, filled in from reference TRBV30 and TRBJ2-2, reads SQTIHQWPATLVQPVGSPLSLECTVEGTSNPNLYWYRQAAGRGLQLLFYSVGIGQISSEVPQNLSASRPQDRQFILSSKKLLLSDSGFYLCAWSSSGTGELFFGEGSRLTVL.

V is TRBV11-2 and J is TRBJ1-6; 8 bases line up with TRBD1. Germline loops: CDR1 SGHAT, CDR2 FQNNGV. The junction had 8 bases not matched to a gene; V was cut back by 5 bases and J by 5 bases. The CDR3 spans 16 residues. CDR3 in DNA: TGTGCCAGCAGCCGGACAGGGTCCAGGAATAATTCACCCCTCCACTTT. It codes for CASSRTGSRNNSPLHF.

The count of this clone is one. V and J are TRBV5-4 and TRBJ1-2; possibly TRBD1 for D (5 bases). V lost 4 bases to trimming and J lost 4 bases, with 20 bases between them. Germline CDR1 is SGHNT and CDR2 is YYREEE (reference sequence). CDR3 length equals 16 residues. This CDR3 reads CASSPKSGGTGYGYTF. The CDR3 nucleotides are TGTGCCAGCAGCCCGAAGAGTGGCGGGACCGGCTATGGCTACACCTTC.